The sequence of this T cell receptor beta chain was determined in a study of blood T cell repertoires in COVID-19. Study at large: Spain, Italy and the United States supplied samples that represented acute and convalescent COVID-19.

This clone has just one count. The CDR3 sequence is 15 residues long. V was pared by 0 bases and J by 5 bases, with 12 bases between. Germline V CDR1 and CDR2: SGHNT, YYREEE (reference sequence). Sequencing was performed with immunoSEQ multiplex PCR; in TCRdb, only in-frame clones are kept and a portion is missing. This table has more than 200,000 clones, around 82% appearing once. Sequenced material: peripheral blood. This sequence was found in a woman older than 75 with active or convalescent COVID-19. The chain carries TRBV5-4 and TRBJ2-1, with TRBD2 as a possible D gene (6 bases). The CDR3 sequence: CASSLVGSGHNEQFF. The CDR3 DNA sequence: TGTGCCAGCAGCTTGGTCGGTAGCGGCCACAATGAGCAGTTCTTC.